This T cell receptor beta chain is drawn from a study of T cell responses to AZD1222 COVID-19 vaccine (dated by TCRdb to the early 2020s). For context, the study as a whole: A total of 233 trial participants underwent TCR sequencing, of whom 207 had received two doses of AZD1222 and approximately 26 had received two doses of the MenACWY control vaccine. Trial participants were enrolled by age into subgroups of 18-55, 56-69 and 70-plus years, and around 150, 29 and 61 TCR-sequenced participants, respectively, were included in these subgroups. Study-wide findings and limitations: The 56-69-year group was small, and its depth increase did not reach significance, likely because of low power. Vaccine-associated CD4 TCRs spanned the whole spike protein, with dominant responses in regions 160-218 and 743-854. Participants were mostly white British, with more females than males. The authors suggested clonal diversity may have been underestimated. Conclusions about previously exposed vaccinees are limited because only 5 or 6 AZD1222 recipients were SARS-CoV-2 seropositive at baseline. Spike-specific TCR breadth and depth rose significantly after two AZD1222 doses compared with day 0 and with MenACWY recipients. No day 14 peak-response samples were available, so repertoires were characterized only after the peak T cell response. Epitopes outside the regions mutated in the B.1.351 and B.1.1.7 variants were reportedly recognized by nearly half of the unique spike-specific TCRs.

In the paper's terms, the time point label means: baseline before first vaccination. Vaccinee samples came from UK trials COV001 and COV002, including a single-blind randomized controlled phase 2/3 trial of AZD1222 (ChAdOx1 nCoV-19) in healthy adults. For TCRbeta chain sequencing, PBMC samples were collected from trial participants at day 0 and at day 28 after the second dose. Details on this clone: What this receptor recognizes is not known.

The CDR3 regions of human TCRbeta chains were subjected to immunosequencing. Per the source publication's procedure: TCRs in the repertoires were matched against a reference library of SARS-CoV-2-specific TCRs that had been generated with the MIRA antigen-specificity platform. Breadth was defined as the fraction of unique TCRs that were SARS-CoV-2-associated, and depth was defined as the fraction of total T cells that were SARS-CoV-2-associated. Each spike-specific TCR was assigned to its reactive spike region and to a CD4 or CD8 class using the MIRA data. Log10-transformed breadth and depth values were compared by one-way ANOVA with Sidak's multiple comparisons tests. What TCRdb holds here is the immuneACCESS table cut down to in-frame rearrangements. Part of the clones is not present; checked against another copy, under half of the missing clones reflect an unresolved V gene, and the others are unexplained. Clone size and V and J calls were adopted from that table, with D and trimming inferred from the DNA. This sample's table carries around 140,000 clones. Over 2% of the sample lies in the top ten.

The source of this sequence is an adult in good health. What was sequenced was peripheral blood.

The DNA is TGTGCCAGCAGCAAACGGGGACAGGGACACTCTCGGTTC. Translated, this is CASSKRGQGHSRF. The V and J genes are TRBV21-1 and TRBJ1-2; the table's D gene call, TRBD1, was not cross checked with the DNA. TRBV21-1 is a pseudogene locus. The CDR3 holds 13 amino acids from the cysteine to the phenylalanine. Left in the record is the CDR3 DNA by itself, 39 bases read in frame from the first base.